This passage covers 5 T cell receptor beta chains from one sample sequenced in a study of T-cell memory formation after mild COVID-19 (dated by TCRdb to the early 2020s). Library construction relied on 5' RACE. Reads for this sample came from an Illumina NovaSeq 6000. The public reads were quality trimmed at Q25 with fastp and then assembled into clones with MiXCR by TCRdb, keeping productive beta chains. One record per CDR3 amino acid sequence lists the most common genes and DNA. This sample is represented by 450,000 or so distinct CDR3 sequences; approximately 23% of them were singletons. The ten largest account for approximately 13% of the sample. Sequencing was performed on PBMCs or a T cell subset sorted from them (not recorded which). These receptors were taken from an adult woman who had mild COVID-19 (a few samples of this study predate the infection). The sample titles of this study are shuffled in the database, so cell type and time point are left out; the donor was told from shared clones.

The V call is TRBV5-1, the J call TRBJ2-7; 9 nucleotides align to TRBD1. V dropped 0 bases and J dropped 13; count of bases not matched to a gene: 5. Germline-derived CDR1 and CDR2 are SGHRS and YFSETQ. This CDR3 comprises 12 residues. CDR3 coding DNA: TGCGCCAGCAGCTTGGCCGGGACAGGGCCCTACTTC. It specifies CASSLAGTGPYF.

V gene TRBV5-1 combines with J gene TRBJ2-2; TRBD1 matches 10 bases. Germline CDR1 is SGHRS and CDR2 is YFSETQ. CDR3 length: 15 amino acids. V trimming: 5 bases; J trimming: 6 bases; junction bases outside the gene matches: 7. The CDR3 is CASRHRDRGAGELFF. CDR3 coding DNA: TGCGCCAGCAGACACCGGGACAGGGGTGCCGGGGAGCTGTTTTTT.

The sample holds many counts of this clonotype. The chain links TRBV7-6 to TRBJ2-1, with 8 bases lining up with TRBD2. Germline lookup yields CDR1 SGHVS and CDR2 FNYEAQ. Trimming at V came to 5 bases and at J to 2 bases, leaving 5 bases not matched to a gene. CDR3 size: 15 residues. The CDR3 nucleotides read TGTGCCAGCAGCCCAAGCGGGAGTCCCTACAATGAGCAGTTCTTC. Translated, it gives CASSPSGSPYNEQFF.

The genes are TRBV11-2 and TRBJ2-1, with 9 bases lining up with TRBD2. The V segment lost 5 bases and the J segment 3 bases; nucleotides outside the gene matches: 5. Germline CDR1 and CDR2: SGHAT and FQNNGV. This CDR3 has 15 residues. CDR3 sequence: CASSASGTNYNEQFF. In DNA form, the CDR3 reads TGTGCCAGCAGCGCTAGCGGGACGAACTACAATGAGCAGTTCTTC. Full variable domain (remainder filled in from reference TRBV11-2 and TRBJ2-1): EAGVAQSPRYKIIEKRQSVAFWCNPISGHATLYWYQQILGQGPKLLIQFQNNGVVDDSQLPKDRFSAERLKGVDSTLKIQPAKLEDSAVYLCASSASGTNYNEQFFGPGTRLTVL.

The V gene is TRBV6-1, the J gene TRBJ2-3; perhaps TRBD2 as D (5 bases). The CDR3 spans 13 residues. Germline assignment: CDR1 MNHNS and CDR2 SASEGT. The V end was cut by 9 bases, the J end by 2 bases, with 12 bases between. This chain's CDR3 is CASNAGDTDTQYF. As DNA, the CDR3 is TGTGCCAGTAACGCCGGGGACACAGATACGCAGTATTTT.